The rows below give T cell receptor beta chains drawn from one sample of a study of T cell responses to AZD1222 COVID-19 vaccine. The data were produced by immunoSEQ multiplex PCR, yet TCRdb's version contains in-frame clones alone and is incomplete. The repertoire includes 130,000 or so clones, around 93% of them detected once, and 1.1% sits in the top ten. Sequencing used peripheral blood, obtained on day 0 of AZD1222 vaccination. The receptor source for this set is an adult in good health. CDR3s leave out the opening cysteine and the closing phenylalanine or tryptophan. Fields, in order: clone size, J gene, V gene, CDR3 protein. Rows may omit the clone size; those that give it use once, few, many or a size class.

abundance: NA
j_gene: TRBJ1-3
v_gene: TRBV9
CDR3aa: ASSPESSGNTIY

abundance: NA
j_gene: TRBJ2-2
v_gene: TRBV7-3
CDR3aa: ASSPEKREGGELF

abundance: NA
j_gene: TRBJ1-6
v_gene: TRBV6-4
CDR3aa: AKLNKGTDSPLH

abundance: NA
j_gene: TRBJ1-2
v_gene: TRBV6-1
CDR3aa: ASSEGRISIRGYT

abundance: NA
j_gene: TRBJ1-5
v_gene: TRBV18
CDR3aa: ASSPRTGSNQPQH

abundance: NA
j_gene: TRBJ2-2
v_gene: TRBV5-1
CDR3aa: ASRQTSGSTGELF

abundance: NA
j_gene: TRBJ2-2
v_gene: TRBV29-1
CDR3aa: SVQTGTNTGELF

abundance: NA
j_gene: TRBJ1-6
v_gene: TRBV30
CDR3aa: ASTPGGARSPLH

abundance: NA
j_gene: TRBJ1-3
v_gene: TRBV19
CDR3aa: ASSPRSGASGNTIY

abundance: NA
j_gene: TRBJ1-1
v_gene: TRBV28
CDR3aa: ASSFGRGVSEAF

abundance: NA
j_gene: TRBJ2-3
v_gene: TRBV6-5
CDR3aa: ASTSVIGADTQY

abundance: NA
j_gene: TRBJ1-1
v_gene: TRBV6-5
CDR3aa: ASSFVMGDTEAF

abundance: NA
j_gene: TRBJ1-3
v_gene: TRBV4-2
CDR3aa: ASSPGGNTIY

abundance: NA
j_gene: TRBJ2-1
v_gene: TRBV5-1
CDR3aa: ASRPGEYNEQF

abundance: NA
j_gene: TRBJ1-2
v_gene: TRBV6-5
CDR3aa: ASSPRRTGDYGYT

abundance: NA
j_gene: TRBJ2-2
v_gene: TRBV5-1
CDR3aa: ASSPAANTGELF

abundance: NA
j_gene: TRBJ1-1
v_gene: TRBV28
CDR3aa: ASSRQGLSNTEAF

abundance: NA
j_gene: TRBJ2-1
v_gene: TRBV29-1
CDR3aa: SVSGTSGIDEQF

abundance: NA
j_gene: TRBJ1-2
v_gene: TRBV28
CDR3aa: ASSSYAGDIYGYT

abundance: NA
j_gene: TRBJ2-7
v_gene: TRBV28
CDR3aa: ASRSGPYEQY

abundance: NA
j_gene: TRBJ1-5
v_gene: TRBV7-8
CDR3aa: ASSPDRGQPQH

abundance: NA
j_gene: TRBJ1-2
v_gene: TRBV2
CDR3aa: ARTVTGGGGYT

abundance: NA
j_gene: TRBJ1-5
v_gene: TRBV3-1/TRBV3-2
CDR3aa: ASSQDPAGLNQPQH

abundance: NA
j_gene: TRBJ2-7
v_gene: TRBV5-6
CDR3aa: ASSLLGGMGVEQY

abundance: once
j_gene: TRBJ2-1
v_gene: TRBV24-1
CDR3aa: ATSDRGGPNEQF

abundance: NA
j_gene: TRBJ2-3
v_gene: TRBV30
CDR3aa: AWSVRADTQY

abundance: NA
j_gene: TRBJ2-3
v_gene: TRBV21-1
CDR3aa: ASSNATGTSGNTGSDTQY

abundance: NA
j_gene: TRBJ2-1
v_gene: TRBV7-3
CDR3aa: ASRRPGTGGNEQF

abundance: NA
j_gene: TRBJ1-2
v_gene: TRBV5-1
CDR3aa: ASSLVAGSDYGYT

abundance: NA
j_gene: TRBJ2-7
v_gene: TRBV30
CDR3aa: AWSVPSHTGYRYEQY

abundance: NA
j_gene: TRBJ1-2
v_gene: TRBV27
CDR3aa: ASSLGQGYGYT

abundance: NA
j_gene: TRBJ2-2
v_gene: TRBV7-8
CDR3aa: ASSPQGAGTGELF

abundance: NA
j_gene: TRBJ2-2
v_gene: TRBV5-1
CDR3aa: ASSTGTGDTNTGELF

abundance: few
j_gene: TRBJ1-5
v_gene: TRBV7-9
CDR3aa: ASSLQATQPQH

abundance: once
j_gene: TRBJ2-7
v_gene: TRBV27
CDR3aa: ASSFPGHSHYEQY

abundance: NA
j_gene: TRBJ1-6
v_gene: TRBV3-1/TRBV3-2
CDR3aa: ASSQKRSSYNSPLH

abundance: once
j_gene: TRBJ2-3
v_gene: TRBV27
CDR3aa: ASKIVGTGRGLSDTQY

abundance: NA
j_gene: TRBJ1-3
v_gene: TRBV2
CDR3aa: ASSETGNTIY

abundance: NA
j_gene: TRBJ1-5
v_gene: TRBV30
CDR3aa: AWSVLRLNQPQH

abundance: once
j_gene: TRBJ2-7
v_gene: TRBV4-1
CDR3aa: ASSQYPYGEQY

abundance: NA
j_gene: TRBJ1-3
v_gene: TRBV30
CDR3aa: AWSPQVDRPIY

abundance: NA
j_gene: TRBJ1-5
v_gene: TRBV28
CDR3aa: ASTMWGASNQPQH

abundance: NA
j_gene: TRBJ2-2
v_gene: TRBV28
CDR3aa: ASIRRDTGELF

abundance: NA
j_gene: TRBJ2-1
v_gene: TRBV6-1
CDR3aa: ASSEAPRVNEQF

abundance: NA
j_gene: TRBJ1-5
v_gene: TRBV28
CDR3aa: ASTLVQGGNQPQH